This T cell receptor beta chain was identified in a study of blood T cells in healthy people across ages. Study findings and constraints: It was not known whether donors were CMV positive (a possible confounder of expanded clonotype changes).

In the case of this clonotype: Antigen: not known.

Trimming took 7 bases from V and 8 from J, leaving 9 bases between them. CDR3 length: 11 amino acids. Germline V gene lookup returns CDR1 MGHDK and CDR2 SYGVNS. PBMCs numbering at least 6.5 million were isolated per sample. A J-beta primer mix and a sample-barcoded 5' primer were used in a second PCR of roughly 6 to 12 cycles. Via MiXCR, TCRdb re-called the 5' RACE reads, giving one row per CDR3 protein. The profile covers around 1,000,000 distinct CDR3 sequences, with 20% to 25% appearing a single time and around 0.75% taken by the ten largest. The data were also submitted as part of a second study, on T cells of mothers and their children. That report adds: At a sensitivity of about 100 clones per million clonotypes, no persistent microchimeric T cell clones appeared.

The source of this sequence is a girl aged 2 to 9 in good health. The chain combines TRBV25-1 with TRBJ2-1, with unresolved D. Sequencing was carried out using blood. The DNA of the CDR3 is TGTGCCAGCATGGCTGGGGATGAGCAGTTCTTC. Its protein product is CASMAGDEQFF.